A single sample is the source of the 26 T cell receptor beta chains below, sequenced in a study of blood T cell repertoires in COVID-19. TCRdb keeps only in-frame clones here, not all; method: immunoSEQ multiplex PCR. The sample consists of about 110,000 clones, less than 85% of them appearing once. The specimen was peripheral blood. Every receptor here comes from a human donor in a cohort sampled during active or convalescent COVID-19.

The CDR3 DNA reads as TGTGCCAGCAGCCACCCTCGGCGGGATCCCGTCTACGAGCAGTACTTC. Its translation: CASSHPRRDPVYEQYF. V usage is TRBV7-9 and J usage is TRBJ2-7; maybe TRBD2 (6 bases). This CDR3 comprises 16 residues. V lost 5 bases and J 3 bases, leaving 20 bases between the germline ends. Germline assignment: CDR1 SEHNR and CDR2 FQNEAQ (reference sequence).

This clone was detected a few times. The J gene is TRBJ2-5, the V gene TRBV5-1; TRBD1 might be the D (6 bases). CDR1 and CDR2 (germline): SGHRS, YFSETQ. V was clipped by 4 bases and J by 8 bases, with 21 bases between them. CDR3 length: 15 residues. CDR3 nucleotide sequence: TGCGCCAGCAGCATCCAGACAGAGGGGGTTTTTACCCAGTACTTC. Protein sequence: CASSIQTEGVFTQYF.

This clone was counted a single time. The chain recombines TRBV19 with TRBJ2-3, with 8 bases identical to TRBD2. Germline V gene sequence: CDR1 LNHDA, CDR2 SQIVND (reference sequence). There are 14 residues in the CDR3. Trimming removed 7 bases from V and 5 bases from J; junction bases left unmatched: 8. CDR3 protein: CASTGGTFGDTQYF. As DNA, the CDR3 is TGTGCCAGTACGGGAGGGACCTTTGGAGATACGCAGTATTTT.

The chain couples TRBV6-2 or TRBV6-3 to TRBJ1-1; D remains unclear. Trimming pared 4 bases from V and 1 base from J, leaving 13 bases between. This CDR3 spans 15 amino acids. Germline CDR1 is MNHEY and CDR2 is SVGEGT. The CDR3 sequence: CASSSGSSGNTEAFF. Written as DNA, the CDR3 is TGTGCCAGCAGTTCGGGGTCTTCGGGGAACACTGAAGCTTTCTTT.

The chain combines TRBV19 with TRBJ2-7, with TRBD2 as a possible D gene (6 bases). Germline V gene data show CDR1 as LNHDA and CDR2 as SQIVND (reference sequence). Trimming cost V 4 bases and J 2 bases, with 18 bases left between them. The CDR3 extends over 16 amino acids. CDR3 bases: TGTGCCAGTAGTAGGCAGTTTAGCGGAGGGGCCTACGAGCAGTACTTC. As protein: CASSRQFSGGAYEQYF. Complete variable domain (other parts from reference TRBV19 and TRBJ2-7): DGGITQSPKYLFRKEGQNVTLSCEQNLNHDAMYWYRQDPGQGLRLIYYSQIVNDFQKGDIAEGYSVSREKKESFPLTVTSAQKNPTAFYLCASSRQFSGGAYEQYFGPGTRLTVT.

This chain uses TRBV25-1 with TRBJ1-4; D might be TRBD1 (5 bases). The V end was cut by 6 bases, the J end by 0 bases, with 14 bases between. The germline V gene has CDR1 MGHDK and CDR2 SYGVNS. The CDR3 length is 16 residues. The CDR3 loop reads CASSPRQLTTNEKLFF. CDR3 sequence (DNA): TGTGCCAGCAGCCCTCGACAGTTAACAACTAATGAAAAACTGTTTTTT.

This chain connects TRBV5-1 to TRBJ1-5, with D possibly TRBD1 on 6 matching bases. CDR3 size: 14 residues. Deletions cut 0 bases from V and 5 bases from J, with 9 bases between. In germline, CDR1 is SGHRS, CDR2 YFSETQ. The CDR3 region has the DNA TGCGCCAGCAGCTTGGCAGGGGCGGATCAGCCCCAGCATTTT. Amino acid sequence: CASSLAGADQPQHF.

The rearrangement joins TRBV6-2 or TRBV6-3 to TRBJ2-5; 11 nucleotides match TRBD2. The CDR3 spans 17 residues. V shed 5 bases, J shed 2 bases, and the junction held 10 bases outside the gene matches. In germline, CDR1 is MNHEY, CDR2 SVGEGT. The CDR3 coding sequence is TGTGCCAGCAGTCCCGCAAGACTAGCGGGACCGCAAGAGACCCAGTACTTC. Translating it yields CASSPARLAGPQETQYF.

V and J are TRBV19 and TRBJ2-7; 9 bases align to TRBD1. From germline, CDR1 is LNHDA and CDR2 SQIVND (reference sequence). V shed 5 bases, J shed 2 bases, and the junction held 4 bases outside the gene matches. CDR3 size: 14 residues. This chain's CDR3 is CASSPTGGPYEQYF. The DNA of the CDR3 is TGTGCCAGTAGTCCCACAGGGGGCCCCTACGAGCAGTACTTC.

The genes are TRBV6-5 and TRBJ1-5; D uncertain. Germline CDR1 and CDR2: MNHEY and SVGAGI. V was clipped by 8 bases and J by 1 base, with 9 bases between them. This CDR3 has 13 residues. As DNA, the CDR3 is TGTGCCAGCTCCCAGATGAGCAATCAGCCCCAGCATTTT. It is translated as CASSQMSNQPQHF.

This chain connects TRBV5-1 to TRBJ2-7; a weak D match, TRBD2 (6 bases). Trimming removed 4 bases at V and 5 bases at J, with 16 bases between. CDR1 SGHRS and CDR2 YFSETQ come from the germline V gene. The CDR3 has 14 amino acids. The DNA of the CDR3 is TGCGCCAGCAGCCCACATTGGGGGGACGACGAGCAGTACTTC. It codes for CASSPHWGDDEQYF.

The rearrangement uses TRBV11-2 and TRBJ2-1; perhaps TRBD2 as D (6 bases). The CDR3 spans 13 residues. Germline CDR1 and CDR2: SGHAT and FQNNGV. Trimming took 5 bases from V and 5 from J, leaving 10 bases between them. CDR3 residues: CASSPGLHNEQFF. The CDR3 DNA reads TGTGCCAGCAGCCCGGGACTTCACAATGAGCAGTTCTTC.

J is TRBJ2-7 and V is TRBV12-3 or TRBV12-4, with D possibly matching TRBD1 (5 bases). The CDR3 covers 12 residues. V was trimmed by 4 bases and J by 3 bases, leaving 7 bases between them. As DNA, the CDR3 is TGTGCCAGCAGTTCGCAGGGCTACGAGCAGTACTTC. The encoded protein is CASSSQGYEQYF.

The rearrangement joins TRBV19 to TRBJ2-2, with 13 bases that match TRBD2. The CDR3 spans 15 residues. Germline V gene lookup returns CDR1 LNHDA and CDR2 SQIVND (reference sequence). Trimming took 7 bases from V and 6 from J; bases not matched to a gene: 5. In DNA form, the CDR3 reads TGTGCCAGTATTGGACTAGCGGGAGTAGCCGGGGAGCTGTTTTTT. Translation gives CASIGLAGVAGELFF.

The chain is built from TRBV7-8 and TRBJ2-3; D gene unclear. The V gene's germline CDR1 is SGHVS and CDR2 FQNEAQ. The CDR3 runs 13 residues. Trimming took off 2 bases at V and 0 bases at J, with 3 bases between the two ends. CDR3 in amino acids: CASSLLSTDTQYF. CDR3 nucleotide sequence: TGTGCCAGCAGCTTACTCAGCACAGATACGCAGTATTTT.

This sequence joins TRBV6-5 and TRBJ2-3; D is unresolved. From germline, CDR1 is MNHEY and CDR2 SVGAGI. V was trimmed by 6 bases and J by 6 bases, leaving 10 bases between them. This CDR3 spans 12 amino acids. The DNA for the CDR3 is TGTGCCAGCAGGAGAGGTAGGGATACGCAGTATTTT. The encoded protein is CASRRGRDTQYF.

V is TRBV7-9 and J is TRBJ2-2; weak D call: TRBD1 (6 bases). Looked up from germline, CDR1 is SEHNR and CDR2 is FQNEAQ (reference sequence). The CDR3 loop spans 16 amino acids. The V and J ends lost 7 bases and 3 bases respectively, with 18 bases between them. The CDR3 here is CASIMDSAYYTGELFF. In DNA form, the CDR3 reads TGTGCCAGCATTATGGACAGCGCATACTACACCGGGGAGCTGTTTTTT.

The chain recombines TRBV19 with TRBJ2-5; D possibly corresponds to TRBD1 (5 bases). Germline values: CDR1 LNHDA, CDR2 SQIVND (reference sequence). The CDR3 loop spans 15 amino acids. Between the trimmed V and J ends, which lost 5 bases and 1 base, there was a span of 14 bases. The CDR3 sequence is CASSPGHLIQETQYF. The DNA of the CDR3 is TGTGCCAGTAGTCCTGGACACCTCATCCAAGAGACCCAGTACTTC.

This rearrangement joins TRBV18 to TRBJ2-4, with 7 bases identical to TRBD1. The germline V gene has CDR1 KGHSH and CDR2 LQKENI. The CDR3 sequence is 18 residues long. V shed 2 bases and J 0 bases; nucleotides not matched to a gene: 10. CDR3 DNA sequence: TGTGCCAGCTCACCAGGGACAGTTGCGTTACTAGCCAAAAACATTCAGTACTTC. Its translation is CASSPGTVALLAKNIQYF.

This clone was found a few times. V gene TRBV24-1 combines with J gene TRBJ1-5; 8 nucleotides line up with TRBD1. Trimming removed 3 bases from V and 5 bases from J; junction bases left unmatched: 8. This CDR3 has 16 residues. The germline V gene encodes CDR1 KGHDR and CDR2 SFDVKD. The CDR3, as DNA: TGTGCCACCAGTGATCGGGACAGGATAAGGGATCAGCCCCAGCATTTT. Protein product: CATSDRDRIRDQPQHF.

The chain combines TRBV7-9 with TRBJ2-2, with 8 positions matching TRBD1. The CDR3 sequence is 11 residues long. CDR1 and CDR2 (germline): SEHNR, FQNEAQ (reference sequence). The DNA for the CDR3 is TGTGCTTCCGGACAGGGCGGGGAGCTGTTTTTT. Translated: CASGQGGELFF. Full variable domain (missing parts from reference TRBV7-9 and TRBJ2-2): DTGVSQNPRHKITKRGQNVTFRCDPISEHNRLYWYRQTLGQGPEFLTYFQNEAQLEKSRLLSDRFSAERPKGSFSTLEIQRTEQGDSAMYLCASGQGGELFFGEGSRLTVL.

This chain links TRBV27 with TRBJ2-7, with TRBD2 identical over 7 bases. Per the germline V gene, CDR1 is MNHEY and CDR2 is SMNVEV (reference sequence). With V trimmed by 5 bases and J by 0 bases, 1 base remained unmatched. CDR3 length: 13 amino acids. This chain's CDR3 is CASSRTSSYEQYF. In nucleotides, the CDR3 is TGTGCCAGCAGTAGGACTAGCTCCTACGAGCAGTACTTC.

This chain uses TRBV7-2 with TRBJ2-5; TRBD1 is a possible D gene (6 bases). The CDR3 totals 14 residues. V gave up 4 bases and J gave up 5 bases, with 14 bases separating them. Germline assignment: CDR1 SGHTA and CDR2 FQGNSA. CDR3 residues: CASSYTGLGETQYF. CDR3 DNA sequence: TGTGCCAGCAGCTATACAGGGCTCGGCGAGACCCAGTACTTC.

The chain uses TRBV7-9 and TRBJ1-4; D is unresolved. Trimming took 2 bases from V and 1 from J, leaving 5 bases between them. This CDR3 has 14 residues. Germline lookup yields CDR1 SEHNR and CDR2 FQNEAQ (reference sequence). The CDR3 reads CASSLRRTNEKLFF. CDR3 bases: TGTGCCAGCAGCTTAAGGAGAACTAATGAAAAACTGTTTTTT.

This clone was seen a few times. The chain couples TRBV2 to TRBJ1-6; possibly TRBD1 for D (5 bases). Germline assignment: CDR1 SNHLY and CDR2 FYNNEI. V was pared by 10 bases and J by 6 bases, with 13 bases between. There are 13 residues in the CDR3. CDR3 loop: CAKRTPSNSPLHF. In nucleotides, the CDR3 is TGTGCCAAACGGACACCCTCTAATTCACCCCTCCACTTT.

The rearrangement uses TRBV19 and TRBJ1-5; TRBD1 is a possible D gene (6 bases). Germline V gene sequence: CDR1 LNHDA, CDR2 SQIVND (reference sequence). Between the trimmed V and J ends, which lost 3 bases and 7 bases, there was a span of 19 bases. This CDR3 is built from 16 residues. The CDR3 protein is CASSIPGGGAGQPQHF. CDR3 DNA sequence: TGTGCCAGTAGTATTCCCGGTGGGGGGGCTGGGCAGCCCCAGCATTTT.